The T cell receptor (beta chain) under discussion was sequenced for a study of blood T cell repertoires in COVID-19. Study-level background: T cells, B-cell-depleted T cells, or PBMCs provided the cDNA or gDNA that served as material.

In the study's own analysis: Cell counts per sample came from amplifying reference gene primers. The table came from immunoSEQ multiplex PCR; TCRdb's copy has only in-frame clones and leaves some out. The V and J calls and clone size are taken from that table; D and trimming were inferred from the DNA. The sample lists about 100,000 clones, around four fifths occurring once. The CDR3 runs to 16 residues. With V trimmed by 4 bases and J by 6 bases, 14 bases remained unmatched. Germline V gene sequence: CDR1 SGHNT, CDR2 YYREEE (reference sequence). Sequenced sample: peripheral blood. The V and J genes are TRBV5-4 and TRBJ1-2, with 8 bases aligning to TRBD1. This receptor was identified in a man in his forties or fifties with active or convalescent COVID-19. CDR3 nucleotides: TGTGCCAGCAGCGACCCCCGAGACAGGGGAGCGAATGGCTACACCTTC. Protein: CASSDPRDRGANGYTF.